These T cell receptor beta chains were read from a single sample in a study of blood T cells in healthy people across ages. TCRdb recomputed calls from the 5' RACE reads with MiXCR, one row per CDR3 protein. The sample contains 1.5 million to 1.8 million distinct CDR3 sequences, about 45% of which appear only once. Sequencing was carried out using blood. Receptors originate from a woman aged 18-29 years in good health. Both conserved end residues are part of each CDR3. A D gene is named only where the DNA matches it firmly.

TRBV19	TRBD2	TRBJ2-1	CASRLTSGDYNEQFF
TRBV12-3/TRBV12-4	.	TRBJ2-7	CASSRTSPEQYF
TRBV12-3/TRBV12-4	.	.	CASSRNKGGSSYNEQYF
TRBV20-1	TRBD1	.	CSAASTTGPTYEQYF
TRBV2	.	TRBJ1-1	CASNQGRNTEAFF
TRBV7-3	TRBD2	TRBJ2-1	CASSLPGASGINEQFF
TRBV25-1	.	TRBJ2-2	CASTSPEDITGELFF
TRBV7-9	.	TRBJ1-2	CASSPYQQGRYTF
TRBV20-1	.	TRBJ1-5	CSVPQRESNQPQHF
TRBV7-2	.	TRBJ1-2	CASSLYAGNGYTF
TRBV12-3/TRBV12-4	.	TRBJ1-1	CASSPGDRPNTEAFF
TRBV11-2	.	TRBJ1-1	CASNLGGTTEAFF
TRBV20-1	.	TRBJ2-7	CSARDQDLYSYEQYF
TRBV6-6	.	TRBJ1-1	CASSKDGTEAFF
TRBV3-1	.	TRBJ2-7	CASSQDGYSGGGSYEQYF
TRBV16	.	TRBJ1-1	CASSQYRGDEAFF
TRBV20-1	.	TRBJ2-1	CSPLGGPSQFF
TRBV20-1	.	TRBJ1-1	CSAPNGVGTEAFF
TRBV12-5	TRBD2	TRBJ2-2	CASAQPGGRTGELFF
TRBV20-1	.	TRBJ2-4	CSARDAGQLELAKNIQYF
TRBV3-1	.	TRBJ2-2	CASSQELDDNTGELFF
TRBV7-6	.	TRBJ1-6	CASSRYRQGNSPLHF
TRBV11-2	TRBD2	TRBJ2-3	CASSLVGVAGGLSADTQYF
TRBV7-2	.	TRBJ2-5	CASSLATETQYF
TRBV4-3	.	TRBJ2-1	CASSQDTRLAPYNEQFF
TRBV11-2	.	TRBJ1-4	CASSATMSGEKLFF
TRBV29-1	TRBD2	TRBJ2-3	CSVGGSGRAVGTDTQYF
TRBV9	.	TRBJ1-6	CASSVDLGGLDNSPLHF
TRBV5-1	TRBD1	TRBJ2-1	CASRGQGVRVEQFF
TRBV27	TRBD2	TRBJ2-3	CASSLSGLAGEDTQYF
TRBV6-1	TRBD1	TRBJ2-7	CASSEGDRSVYEQYF
TRBV21-1	.	TRBJ2-7	CASSKGDRGVHEQYF
TRBV7-6	.	TRBJ2-5	CASSLAGTVQETQYF
TRBV29-1	TRBD1	TRBJ2-7	CSVTVRGGPYEQYF
TRBV7-2	.	TRBJ2-3	CASSKRQYDYTDTQYF
TRBV6-2/TRBV6-3	.	.	CASSSAQTQYF
TRBV4-1	TRBD1	TRBJ2-7	CASSQAGQGDEQYF
TRBV4-1	.	TRBJ2-1	CASSQELGGPYNEQFF
TRBV6-5	.	TRBJ2-6	CASSSPGFRGANVLTF
TRBV6-6	.	TRBJ2-2	CASSYSVPGTGELFF
TRBV29-1	TRBD1	TRBJ1-1	CSVGTDMNTEAFF
TRBV27	.	TRBJ2-7	CANSLLGIDYEQYF